This TCR beta chain was obtained from a study of T cells in Graves' hyperthyroidism and ophthalmopathy. There are a few counts of this clonotype. TCR beta CDR3 regions were amplified from RNA transcripts. In the first-round RT-PCR of the TCR CDR3, the HTBI primer set was used. MiXCR was run by TCRdb on the multiplex PCR reads, yielding one entry per CDR3 protein. Of 300,000 to 450,000 distinct CDR3 sequences in the sample, roughly 20% were seen once. The sequenced sample was blood. This TCR was recovered from a man between 18 and 29 years old with Graves' ophthalmopathy.

The CDR3 DNA sequence: TGTGCCACCAGCAGAAACGACAGGGGTTGGGCAGATACGCAGTATTTT. Protein: CATSRNDRGWADTQYF. This chain connects TRBV15 to TRBJ2-3; 8 nucleotides line up with TRBD1. The CDR3 has 16 amino acids. Trimming took 2 bases from V and 4 from J; bases not matched to a gene: 8. Germline CDR1 LNHNV, CDR2 YYDKDF (reference sequence).